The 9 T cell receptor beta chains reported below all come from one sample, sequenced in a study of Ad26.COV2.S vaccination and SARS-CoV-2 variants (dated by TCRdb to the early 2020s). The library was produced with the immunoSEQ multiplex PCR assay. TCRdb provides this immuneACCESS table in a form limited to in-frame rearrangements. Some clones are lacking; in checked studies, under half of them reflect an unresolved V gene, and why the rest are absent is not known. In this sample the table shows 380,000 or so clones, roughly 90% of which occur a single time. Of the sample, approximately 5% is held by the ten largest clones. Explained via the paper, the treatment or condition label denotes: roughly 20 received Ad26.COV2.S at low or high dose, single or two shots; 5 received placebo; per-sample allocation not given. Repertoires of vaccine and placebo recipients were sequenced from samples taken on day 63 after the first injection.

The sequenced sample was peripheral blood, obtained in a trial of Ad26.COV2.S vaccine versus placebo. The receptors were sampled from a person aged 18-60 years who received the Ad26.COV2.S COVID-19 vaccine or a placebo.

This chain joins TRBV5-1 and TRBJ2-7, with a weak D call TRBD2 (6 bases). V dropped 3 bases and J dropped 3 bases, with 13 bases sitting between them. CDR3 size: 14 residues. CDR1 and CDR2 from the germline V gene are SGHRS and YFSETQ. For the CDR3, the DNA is TGCGCCAGCAGCTCTTCTAGCGAGGTCTACGAGCAGTACTTC. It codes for CASSSSSEVYEQYF.

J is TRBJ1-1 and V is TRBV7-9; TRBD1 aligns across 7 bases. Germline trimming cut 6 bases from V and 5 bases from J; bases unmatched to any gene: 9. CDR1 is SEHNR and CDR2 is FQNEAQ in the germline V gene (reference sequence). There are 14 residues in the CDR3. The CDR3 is CASRSREGATEAFF. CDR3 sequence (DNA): TGTGCCAGCAGATCCCGCGAGGGGGCGACTGAAGCTTTCTTT.

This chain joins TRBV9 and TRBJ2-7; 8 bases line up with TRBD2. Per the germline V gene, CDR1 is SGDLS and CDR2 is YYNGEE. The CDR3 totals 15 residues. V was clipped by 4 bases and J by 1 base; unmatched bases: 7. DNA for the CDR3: TGTGCCAGCAGCCCCTTGGGCGGGGGGTCCTACGAGCAGTACTTC. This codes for CASSPLGGGSYEQYF.

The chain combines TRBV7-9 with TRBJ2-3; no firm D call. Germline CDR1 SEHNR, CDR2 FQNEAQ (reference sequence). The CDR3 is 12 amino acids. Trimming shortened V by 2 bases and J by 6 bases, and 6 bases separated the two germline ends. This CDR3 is CASSLMLDTQYF. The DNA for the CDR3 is TGTGCCAGCAGCTTAATGCTGGATACGCAGTATTTT.

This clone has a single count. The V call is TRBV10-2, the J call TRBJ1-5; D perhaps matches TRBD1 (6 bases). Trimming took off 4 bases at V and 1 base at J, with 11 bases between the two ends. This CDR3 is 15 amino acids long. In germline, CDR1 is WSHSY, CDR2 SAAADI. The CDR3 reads CASSVRGRSNQPQHF. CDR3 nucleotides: TGCGCCAGCAGTGTCAGGGGCCGGAGCAATCAGCCCCAGCATTTT.

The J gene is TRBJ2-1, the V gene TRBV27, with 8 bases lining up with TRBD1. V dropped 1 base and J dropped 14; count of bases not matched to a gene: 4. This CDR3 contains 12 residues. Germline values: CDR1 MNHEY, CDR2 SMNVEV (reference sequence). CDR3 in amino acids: CASSLYGQGEFF. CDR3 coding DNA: TGTGCCAGCAGTTTATATGGACAGGGCGAGTTCTTC.

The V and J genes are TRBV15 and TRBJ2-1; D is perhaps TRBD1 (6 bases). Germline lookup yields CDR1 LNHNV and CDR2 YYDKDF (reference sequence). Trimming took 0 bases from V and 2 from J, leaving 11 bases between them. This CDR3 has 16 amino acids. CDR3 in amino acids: CATSREGAIAYNEQFF. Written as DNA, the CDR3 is TGTGCCACCAGCAGAGAGGGGGCCATCGCCTACAATGAGCAGTTCTTC.

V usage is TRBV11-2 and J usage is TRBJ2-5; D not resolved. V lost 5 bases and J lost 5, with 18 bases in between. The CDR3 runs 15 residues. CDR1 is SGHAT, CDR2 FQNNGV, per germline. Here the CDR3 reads CASSALGGVRETQYF. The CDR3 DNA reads TGTGCCAGCAGCGCCTTGGGCGGAGTTAGGGAGACCCAGTACTTC.

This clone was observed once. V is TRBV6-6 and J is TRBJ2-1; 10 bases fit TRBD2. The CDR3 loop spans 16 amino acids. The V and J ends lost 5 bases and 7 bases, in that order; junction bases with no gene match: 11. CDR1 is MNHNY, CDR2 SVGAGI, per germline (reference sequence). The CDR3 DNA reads TGTGCCAGCAGTAATCTAGCGGGAGAATGGGCGAATGAGCAGTTCTTC. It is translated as CASSNLAGEWANEQFF.